This T cell receptor (beta chain) was documented in a study of vaccination and CD4 T cells after COVID-19. As for the study in general: Each enrolled participant received a two-dose regimen of either BNT162b2 or mRNA-1273 vaccine.

Cultured CD4+ T-cell DNA underwent Oncomine TCR Beta short-read sequencing. Using its own MiXCR run on the PCR reads, TCRdb lists one record per CDR3 protein. The data contain more than 9,000 distinct CDR3 sequences, around 60% of them singletons. A note on this clonotype: As yet, its antigen is unknown.

As for treatment: approximately 11-day PBMC culture with coronavirus spike peptide pools or control peptides (ViraFEST assay). Before TCRs were sequenced, ViraFEST expanded antigen-specific T cells with peptide pools. Culture of fewer than 2.5 million PBMCs per well took place with about 10 IU/ml IL-2 and 9 to 10 ug/ml peptide pools. The authors swapped half the medium for fresh IL-2 medium on days 3 and 7. V dropped 3 bases and J dropped 3; count of bases not matched to a gene: 7. This CDR3 region has 16 residues. Looked up from germline, CDR1 is SGHNT and CDR2 is YENEEA. The sequencing sample was made of CD4+ T cells from blood, cultured in vitro. This clonotype was sampled from a human donor who had recovered from COVID-19. The chain carries TRBV11-3 and TRBJ1-1; 10 bases are a match to TRBD1. CDR3 nucleotide sequence: TGTGCCAGCAGCTTTAGTTCGGGGACAGGGGACACTGAAGCTTTCTTT. It translates to CASSFSSGTGDTEAFF.